One and the same sample provided the 15 T cell receptor beta chains below, sequenced in a study of T cell responses to AZD1222 COVID-19 vaccine (dated by TCRdb to the early 2020s). The label giving this sample's time point can be read as: baseline before first vaccination. The library was generated by the immunoSEQ multiplex PCR assay. As stored in TCRdb, this immuneACCESS dataset retains in-frame rearrangements with V and J assigned. A fraction of the clones does not appear; measured against another copy, unresolved V genes explain less than half of the discrepancy, and the remainder lacks a known reason. A total of 110,000 or so clones appear in this sample, about 90% of them only once. In total, the top ten clones hold 5.4% of the sample. The sample was peripheral blood, taken on day 0 of AZD1222 vaccination. Source of these receptors: an adult in good health.

The rearrangement joins TRBV5-1 to TRBJ2-3, with 12 bases fitting TRBD1. Trimming took 0 bases from V and 5 from J; bases not matched to a gene: 4. The CDR3 extends over 16 amino acids. The germline V gene encodes CDR1 SGHRS and CDR2 YFSETQ. The CDR3 loop is CASSLGDRGQGDTQYF. Written as DNA, the CDR3 is TGCGCCAGCAGCTTGGGGGACAGGGGGCAGGGAGATACGCAGTATTTT.

This chain connects TRBV30 to TRBJ2-7; weak D call: TRBD1 (5 bases). Germline V gene lookup returns CDR1 GTSNPN and CDR2 SVGIG (reference sequence). The V end was cut by 1 base, the J end by 5 bases, with 9 bases between. CDR3 length: 12 residues. The CDR3 DNA follows: TGTGCCTGGAGTGCGCAGGGCCACGAGCAGTACTTC. Protein: CAWSAQGHEQYF.

This chain's CDR3 is CASSPREGTEAFF. CDR3 sequence (DNA): TGTGCCAGCTCACCAAGGGAGGGCACTGAAGCTTTCTTT. The chain couples TRBV18 to TRBJ1-1; D remains ambiguous. Germline V CDR1 and CDR2: KGHSH, LQKENI. The CDR3 extends over 13 amino acids. Trimming cost V 2 bases and J 4 bases, with 8 bases left between them.

The J gene is TRBJ2-5, the V gene TRBV30, with D possibly matching TRBD2 (5 bases). Germline CDR1 reads GTSNPN; CDR2 reads SVGIG (reference sequence). Trimming pared 3 bases from V and 5 bases from J, leaving 16 bases between. The CDR3 runs 14 residues. CDR3 nucleotide sequence: TGTGCCTGGAGCTACTCGAGGGTCAAGGAGACCCAGTACTTC. Protein sequence: CAWSYSRVKETQYF.

This chain links TRBV30 with TRBJ1-1, with D unclear. The germline V gene has CDR1 GTSNPN and CDR2 SVGIG (reference sequence). V was trimmed by 4 bases and J by 1 base, leaving 10 bases between them. The CDR3 contains 13 residues. CDR3 protein: CAWTVRGNTEAFF. The DNA for the CDR3 is TGTGCCTGGACCGTTCGGGGGAACACTGAAGCTTTCTTT.

Points on this clone: One junction end does not reproduce the germline sequence, and a read error may be involved. V is TRBV2 and J is TRBJ2-5, with D possibly TRBD2 on 6 matching bases. This CDR3 is built from 12 residues. Germline V gives CDR1 SNHLY, CDR2 FYNNEI. The DNA for the CDR3 is TGTGCCAGCAGTGAACTGGGACCCCCGGGAGACTTC. Its translation is CASSELGPPGDF.

This clone turned up a few times. The J gene is TRBJ2-1, the V gene TRBV9; D is perhaps TRBD1 or TRBD2 (5 bases each). Trimming took 5 bases from V and 0 from J, leaving 9 bases between them. CDR1 SGDLS and CDR2 YYNGEE come from the germline V gene. The CDR3 loop spans 14 amino acids. For the CDR3, the DNA is TGTGCCAGCAGTTCCGGGACCTCCTACAATGAGCAGTTCTTC. Encoded protein: CASSSGTSYNEQFF. Together with reference TRBV9 and TRBJ2-1, the CDR3 gives the full variable domain: DSGVTQTPKHLITATGQRVTLRCSPRSGDLSVYWYQQSLDQGLQFLIQYYNGEERAKGNILERFSAQQFPDLHSELNLSSLELGDSALYFCASSSGTSYNEQFFGPGTRLTVL.

This clone was picked up a small number of times. The chain has TRBV7-9 and TRBJ2-1; D is ambiguous. V lost 3 bases to trimming and J lost 9 bases, with 9 bases between them. The V gene's germline CDR1 is SEHNR and CDR2 FQNEAQ (reference sequence). CDR3 length: 12 residues. The CDR3 protein is CASSLGTGEQFF. The CDR3 nucleotides read TGTGCCAGCAGCTTGGGCACGGGTGAGCAGTTCTTC.

To note about this clone: A junction boundary mismatches the germline segment, possibly from a read error. This chain links TRBV7-7 with TRBJ2-2; TRBD1 might be the D (5 bases). The V gene's germline CDR1 is SSHAT and CDR2 FNYEAQ (reference sequence). This CDR3 contains 16 residues. The chain's CDR3 is CASSKSGSVNTGELFF. The CDR3, as DNA: TGTGCTAGCAGCAAATCAGGGTCGGTGAACACCGGGGAGCTGTTTTTT.

This chain connects TRBV29-1 to TRBJ1-1, with TRBD1 matching 7 bases. The junction had 12 bases not matched to a gene; V was cut back by 4 bases and J by 4 bases. Germline-derived CDR1 and CDR2 are SQVTM and ANQGSEA. This CDR3 region has 15 residues. The CDR3 reads CSVVYRGRTVTEAFF. The CDR3 DNA is TGCAGCGTTGTATATAGGGGGCGGACGGTCACTGAAGCTTTCTTT. The full variable domain, its missing parts supplied by reference TRBV29-1 and TRBJ1-1, is SAVISQKPSRDICQRGTSLTIQCQVDSQVTMMFWYRQQPGQSLTLIATANQGSEATYESGFVIDKFPISRPNLTFSTLTVSNMSPEDSSIYLCSVVYRGRTVTEAFFGQGTRLTVV.

This clone was recorded only once. The chain has TRBV2 and TRBJ2-7; D gene ambiguous. V lost 7 bases, J lost 1 base, and 8 bases lay in between. Germline V gene lookup returns CDR1 SNHLY and CDR2 FYNNEI. This CDR3 has 12 residues. CDR3 loop: CASINSSYEQYF. CDR3 DNA: TGTGCCAGCATTAACTCATCCTACGAGCAGTACTTC.

The CDR3 here is CASSESMVGTDTQYF. DNA for the CDR3: TGCGCCAGCAGTGAGTCCATGGTTGGCACAGATACGCAGTATTTT. This sequence joins TRBV10-1 and TRBJ2-3; D is unclear. CDR1 is WNHNN and CDR2 is SYGVQD in the germline V gene (reference sequence). V was cut by 0 bases and J by 1 base, with 8 bases left in between. CDR3 length equals 15 residues.

Written as DNA, the CDR3 is TGTGCCAGCAGCTCGGCAGGGGGCTCTCTGGGAGAAAAACTGTTTTTT. Translated, it gives CASSSAGGSLGEKLFF. This chain links TRBV7-2 with TRBJ1-4; the match to TRBD1 covers 8 bases. Germline V lookup: CDR1 SGHTA, CDR2 FQGNSA. The trim removed 4 bases at V and 8 bases at J, leaving 12 bases unmatched. The CDR3 has 16 residues.

This chain connects TRBV2 to TRBJ1-6, with 7 bases identical to TRBD1. This CDR3 has 13 amino acids. V shed 6 bases and J 7 bases; nucleotides not matched to a gene: 3. Germline-derived CDR1 and CDR2 are SNHLY and FYNNEI. The CDR3 sequence is CASRGTENSPLHF. The CDR3 bases are TGTGCCAGCAGGGGGACAGAAAATTCACCCCTCCACTTT.

The gene calls are TRBV11-3 and TRBJ1-3; D ambiguous. Germline V gene data show CDR1 as SGHNT and CDR2 as YENEEA. This CDR3 has 15 residues. Trimming left V 2 bases short and J 4 bases short, with 12 bases between. CDR3 nucleotides: TGTGCCAGCAGCTTAAGCGGACTGGGAGGAAACACCATATATTTT. Protein: CASSLSGLGGNTIYF.